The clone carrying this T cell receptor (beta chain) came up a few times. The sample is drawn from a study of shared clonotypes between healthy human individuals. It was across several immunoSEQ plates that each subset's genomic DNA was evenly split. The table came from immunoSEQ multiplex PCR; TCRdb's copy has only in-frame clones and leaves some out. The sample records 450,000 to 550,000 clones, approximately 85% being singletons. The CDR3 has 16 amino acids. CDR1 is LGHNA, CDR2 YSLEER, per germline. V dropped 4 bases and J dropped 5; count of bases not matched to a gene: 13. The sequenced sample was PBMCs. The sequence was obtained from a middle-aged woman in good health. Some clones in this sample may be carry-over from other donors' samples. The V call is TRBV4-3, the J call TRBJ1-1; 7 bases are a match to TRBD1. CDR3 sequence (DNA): TGCGCCAGCAGCCCAGTCACAGGGGAGGGTGGGACTGAAGCTTTCTTT. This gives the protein CASSPVTGEGGTEAFF.